The 23 T cell receptor beta chains below all came from one sample that was sequenced in a study of T cell repertoires in aging, cancer and after chemotherapy. TCR beta rearrangements were amplified from peripheral blood genomic DNA. A mixed TRB-A/B primer pool amplified rearranged TRB by multiplex touch-down PCR. TCRdb analysed the multiplex PCR reads with MiXCR anew, one entry per CDR3 protein. The sample comprises around 12,000 distinct CDR3 sequences, around 30% of which are singletons, and 8% to 10% rests with the top ten. The sample was blood. The receptors derive from a human donor with a blood cancer.

About this clonotype: A read error may account for a junction end that differs from germline. The V and J genes are TRBV6-1 and TRBJ2-4; TRBD2 aligns across 10 bases. CDR1 and CDR2 from the germline V gene are MNHNS and SASEGT. This CDR3 is built from 14 residues. CDR3 sequence: CASAEREGGNIQNF. As DNA, the CDR3 is TGTGCCAGCGCTGAGCGGGAGGGAGGGAACATTCAGAACTTC.

This chain uses TRBV20-1 with TRBJ1-5; a possible D gene is TRBD1 (5 bases). Germline CDR1 and CDR2: DFQATT and SNEGSKA (reference sequence). V was shortened by 2 bases and J by 6 bases, with 14 bases between the two germline ends. This CDR3 contains 14 residues. The DNA for the CDR3 is TGCAGTGCTAGATGGCGGGGCGAGGGTCAGCCCCAGCATTTT. Translation gives CSARWRGEGQPQHF.

The CDR3 DNA reads as TGTGCCAGCAGCTGGACAGGGGGTGTTACCGGGGAGCTGTTTTTT. Protein product: CASSWTGGVTGELFF. The J gene is TRBJ2-2, the V gene TRBV7-9; the match to TRBD1 covers 10 bases. Germline V gene lookup returns CDR1 SEHNR and CDR2 FQNEAQ (reference sequence). Trimming removed 4 bases from V and 5 bases from J; junction bases left unmatched: 4. This CDR3 spans 15 amino acids.

This chain connects TRBV27 to TRBJ2-3; D may be TRBD2 (6 bases). This CDR3 is built from 15 residues. V was cut by 5 bases and J by 1 base, with 13 bases left in between. Germline V lookup: CDR1 MNHEY, CDR2 SMNVEV (reference sequence). DNA of the CDR3: TGTGCCAGCAGTCTCCGGGGGTGGGGCACAGATACGCAGTATTTT. It yields the protein CASSLRGWGTDTQYF.

CDR3: CASRHVQRGSYEQYV. CDR3 sequence (DNA): TGTGCCAGCAGACACGTACAGAGGGGATCCTACGAGCAGTACGTC. This rearrangement joins TRBV27 to TRBJ2-7, with D tentatively TRBD1 or TRBD2 (5 bases each). This CDR3 has 15 residues. Germline values: CDR1 MNHEY, CDR2 SMNVEV (reference sequence). V was shortened by 6 bases and J by 1 base, with 16 bases between the two germline ends.

The chain joins TRBV7-6 to TRBJ2-7, with 10 bases lining up with TRBD1. This CDR3 region has 15 residues. Germline V gene data show CDR1 as SGHVS and CDR2 as FNYEAQ. CDR3 amino acids: CTSSLAGTGAYEQYV. The CDR3 nucleotides read TGTACCAGCAGCTTAGCCGGGACAGGGGCTTACGAGCAGTACGTC.

This clonotype is classed as medium-sized. The chain is built from TRBV15 and TRBJ1-2; the D gene is possibly TRBD1 (5 bases). Trimming left V 4 bases short and J 8 bases short, with 23 bases between. The CDR3 is 16 residues long. CDR1 is LNHNV and CDR2 is YYDKDF in the germline V gene (reference sequence). CDR3 coding DNA: TGTGCCACCAGCACGGACAAGGGTCCTCCCCTTATGGGCTACACCTTC. This encodes CATSTDKGPPLMGYTF.

A remark on this clonotype: A much larger clone lies one base from this, so it may be a read error. The chain couples TRBV15 to TRBJ2-1; TRBD1 matches at 8 bases. This CDR3 has 17 residues. Trimming at V came to 0 bases and at J to 2 bases, leaving 6 bases not matched to a gene. The germline V gene encodes CDR1 LNHNV and CDR2 YYDKDF (reference sequence). The CDR3 spells CATSRDLRQGTYNEQFF. CDR3 nucleotide sequence: TGTGCCACCAGCAGAGATCTAAGACAGGGGACCTACAATGAGCAGTTCTTC.

The chain carries TRBV7-2 and TRBJ1-6; unclear D gene. The germline CDR1 and CDR2 sequences are SGHTA and FQGNSA. Trimming left V 3 bases short and J 8 bases short, with 11 bases between. This CDR3 spans 14 amino acids. The CDR3 reads CASSFIGLDSPLHF. CDR3 sequence (DNA): TGTGCCAGCAGCTTTATAGGGCTCGATTCACCCCTCCACTTT.

Points on this clonotype: Just one base apart from a much larger clone, this may be a read error. This chain uses TRBV6-1 with TRBJ1-1, with 7 bases aligning to TRBD1. The CDR3 sequence is 15 residues long. Per the germline V gene, CDR1 is MNHNS and CDR2 is SASEGT. DNA of the CDR3: TGTGTCAGCAGCTCGACAGGGAGGATGAACACTGAAGCTTTCTTT. Its protein product is CVSSSTGRMNTEAFF.

This clonotype is medium-sized by share. This sequence joins TRBV19 and TRBJ2-2, with unresolved D. CDR1 LNHDA and CDR2 SQIVND come from the germline V gene (reference sequence). The CDR3 length is 12 residues. Trimming left V 7 bases short and J 4 bases short, with 7 bases between. This CDR3 is CASINGTGELFF. The DNA for the CDR3 is TGTGCCAGTATCAACGGCACCGGGGAGCTGTTTTTT.

This clonotype qualifies as medium-sized. The chain combines TRBV6-5 with TRBJ2-7; 9 bases match TRBD1. CDR3 length: 14 residues. Trimming removed 5 bases from V and 2 bases from J; junction bases left unmatched: 4. Germline CDR1 and CDR2: MNHEY and SVGAGI. The CDR3 DNA reads TGTGCCAGCAGTCGGACAGGGGACGCCTACGAGCAGTACTTC. This codes for CASSRTGDAYEQYF.

V and J are TRBV4-3 and TRBJ2-7; D assignment may be TRBD1 or TRBD2 (6 bases each). V was shortened by 3 bases and J by 4 bases, with 16 bases between the two germline ends. The CDR3 extends over 15 amino acids. Germline CDR1 is LGHNA and CDR2 is YSLEER. Here the CDR3 DNA reads TGCGCCAGCAGCCAGGCGACCGGGGGCCAATACGAGCAGTACTTC. Translated, it gives CASSQATGGQYEQYF.

The rearrangement links TRBV12-3 or TRBV12-4 to TRBJ1-6; D call uncertain. This CDR3 contains 13 residues. V lost 8 bases and J 5 bases, leaving 10 bases between the germline ends. The CDR3 region is CASALGNNSPLHF. In DNA, the CDR3 is TGTGCCAGCGCGCTAGGTAATAATTCACCCCTCCACTTT.

The V call is TRBV11-1, the J call TRBJ2-2; tentatively, D is TRBD1 or TRBD2 (5 bases each). Per the germline V gene, CDR1 is SGHAT and CDR2 is FQDESV (reference sequence). The CDR3 is made up of 14 amino acids. V gave up 4 bases and J gave up 5 bases, with 11 bases separating them. CDR3 sequence: CASSSSQGTGELFF. The DNA of the CDR3 is TGTGCCAGCAGCTCTAGCCAGGGAACCGGGGAGCTGTTTTTT.

The chain is built from TRBV14 and TRBJ2-7; 7 bases agree with TRBD1. The CDR3 is 16 amino acids. Germline lookup yields CDR1 SGHDN and CDR2 FVKESK. J was trimmed by 3 bases and V by 1 base; bases with no gene match: 9. The CDR3 loop reads CASSQGPGQMNYEQYF. CDR3 coding DNA: TGTGCCAGCAGCCAAGGACCGGGACAGATGAACTACGAGCAGTACTTC.

This clonotype was seen ten or more times. V gene TRBV6-5 combines with J gene TRBJ2-7, with 14 bases identical to TRBD2. The germline V gene has CDR1 MNHEY and CDR2 SVGAGI. The CDR3 runs 15 residues. Trimming removed 6 bases from V and 3 bases from J; junction bases left unmatched: 4. As DNA, the CDR3 is TGTGCCAGCAGGGGGGGGACTAGCGGGAGCTACGAGCAGTACTTC. Residues: CASRGGTSGSYEQYF.

This chain connects TRBV6-5 to TRBJ1-5; D unresolved. Germline V gene data show CDR1 as MNHEY and CDR2 as SVGAGI. The V gene lost 10 bases and the J gene lost 1 base, with 11 bases spanning the gap. The CDR3 length is 13 residues. The CDR3 sequence: CAIRDKSNQPQHF. The CDR3 coding sequence is TGTGCCATCAGAGACAAGAGCAATCAGCCCCAGCATTTT.

The V call is TRBV10-2, the J call TRBJ2-3; 9 bases match TRBD2. With V trimmed by 2 bases and J by 1 base, 10 bases remained unmatched. CDR3 length equals 18 residues. Germline CDR1 WSHSY, CDR2 SAAADI. CDR3 amino acids: CASSEGSGSPDGTDTQYF. The DNA of the CDR3 is TGCGCCAGCAGTGAGGGTAGCGGGAGTCCCGACGGCACAGATACGCAGTATTTT.

Only one count was recorded for this clonotype. The genes are TRBV28 and TRBJ1-3; perhaps TRBD1 as D (6 bases). The V end was cut by 1 base, the J end by 5 bases, with 21 bases between. The CDR3 totals 18 residues. Germline V gene data show CDR1 as MDHEN and CDR2 as SYDVKM. In nucleotides, the CDR3 is TGTGCCAGCAGTTTATCTACAGGGTCCCGGCGTTTTAGAAACACCATATATTTT. It is translated as CASSLSTGSRRFRNTIYF. Drawing the rest from reference TRBV28 and TRBJ1-3, the complete variable domain is DVKVTQSSRYLVKRTGEKVFLECVQDMDHENMFWYRQDPGLGLRLIYFSYDVKMKEKGDIPEGYSVSREKKERFSLILESASTNQTSMYLCASSLSTGSRRFRNTIYFGEGSWLTVV.

This clonotype was detected a few times. The chain uses TRBV5-5 and TRBJ1-4; D call uncertain. There are 14 residues in the CDR3. Germline V gives CDR1 SGHKS, CDR2 YYEKEE (reference sequence). Trimming took off 0 bases at V and 7 bases at J, with 10 bases between the two ends. The CDR3 loop reads CASSLGGIGEKLFF. Here the CDR3 DNA reads TGTGCCAGCAGCTTGGGAGGGATAGGTGAAAAACTGTTTTTT.

In its sample, this clonotype was seen a few times. The chain is built from TRBV27 and TRBJ1-1; possibly TRBD1 for D (5 bases). V was cut by 6 bases and J by 6 bases, with 14 bases left in between. The CDR3 consists of 13 residues. The V gene's germline CDR1 is MNHEY and CDR2 SMNVEV (reference sequence). For the CDR3, the DNA is TGTGCCAGCAGCAACCAGGGAATTGCTGAAGCTTTCTTT. Encoded protein: CASSNQGIAEAFF.

This sequence joins TRBV19 and TRBJ2-7, with 8 bases lining up with TRBD2. The germline gives CDR1 LNHDA, CDR2 SQIVND (reference sequence). V shed 9 bases, J shed 1 base, and the junction held 11 bases outside the gene matches. The CDR3 is made up of 15 amino acids. The CDR3 here is CASSLGSGISYEQYV. CDR3 coding DNA: TGTGCCAGCAGCTTAGGTAGCGGGATATCCTACGAGCAGTACGTC.